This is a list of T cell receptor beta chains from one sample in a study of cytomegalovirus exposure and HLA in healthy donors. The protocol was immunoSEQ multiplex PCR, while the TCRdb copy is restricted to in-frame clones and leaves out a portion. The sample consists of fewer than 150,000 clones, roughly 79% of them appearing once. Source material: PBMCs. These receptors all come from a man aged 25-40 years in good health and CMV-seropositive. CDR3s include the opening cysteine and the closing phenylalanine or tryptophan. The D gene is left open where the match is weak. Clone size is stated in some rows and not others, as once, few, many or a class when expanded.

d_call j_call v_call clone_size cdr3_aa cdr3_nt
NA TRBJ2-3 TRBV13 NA CASSYKGPGKSTDTQYF TGTGCCAGCAGCTACAAGGGCCCGGGGAAGAGCACAGATACGCAGTATTTT
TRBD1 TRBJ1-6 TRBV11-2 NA CASSFAGTGGSPLHF TGTGCCAGCAGCTTTGCCGGGACAGGGGGTTCACCCCTCCACTTT
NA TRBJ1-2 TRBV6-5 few CASRQTNYGYTF TGTGCCAGCAGGCAGACTAACTATGGCTACACCTTC
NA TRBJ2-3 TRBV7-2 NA CASSSSAGLGTDTQYF TGTGCCAGCAGCTCTTCTGCGGGGTTGGGCACAGATACGCAGTATTTT
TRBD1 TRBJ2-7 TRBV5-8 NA CASRKGQGLTYEQYF TGTGCCAGCAGGAAGGGACAGGGGTTAACCTACGAGCAGTACTTC
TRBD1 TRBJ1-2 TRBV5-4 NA CASSPKGDRGYGGYTF TGTGCCAGCAGCCCAAAGGGGGACAGGGGCTACGGCGGCTACACCTTC
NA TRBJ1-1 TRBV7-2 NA CASSLAGSLEAFF TGTGCCAGCAGCTTAGCCGGGAGCCTTGAAGCTTTCTTT
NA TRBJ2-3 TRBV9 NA CASSVEASTDTQYF TGTGCCAGCAGCGTTGAGGCTAGCACAGATACGCAGTATTTT
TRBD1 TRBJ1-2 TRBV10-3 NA CAITKGTGGSGMGGYTF TGTGCCATCACCAAAGGGACAGGGGGAAGCGGGATGGGTGGCTACACCTTC
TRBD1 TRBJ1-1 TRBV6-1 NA CASSESGTASAEAFF TGTGCCAGCAGTGAATCTGGGACAGCGAGCGCTGAAGCTTTCTTT
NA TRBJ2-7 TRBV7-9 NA CASSLRSGEPPDYEQYF TGTGCCAGCAGCTTAAGGTCGGGGGAGCCACCCGACTACGAGCAGTACTTC
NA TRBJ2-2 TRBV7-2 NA CASSARGAPNTGELFF TGTGCCAGCAGCGCGCGGGGCGCCCCGAACACCGGGGAGCTGTTTTTT
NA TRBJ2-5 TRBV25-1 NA CASQPWGLRETQYF TGTGCCAGCCAACCGTGGGGCCTCCGGGAGACCCAGTACTTC
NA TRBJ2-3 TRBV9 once CASSYRDSGRADTQYF TGTGCCAGCAGCTACCGGGACTCAGGACGTGCGGATACGCAGTATTTT
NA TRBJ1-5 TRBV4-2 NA CASSQDLEGLQPQHF TGTGCCAGCAGCCAAGATCTAGAAGGTCTTCAGCCCCAGCATTTT
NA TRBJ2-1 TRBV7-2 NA CASSFPGVNEQFF TGTGCCAGCAGCTTCCCAGGGGTCAATGAGCAGTTCTTC
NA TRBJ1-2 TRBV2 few CASAPGVLANYGYTF TGTGCCAGCGCCCCGGGGGTGCTAGCTAACTATGGCTACACCTTC
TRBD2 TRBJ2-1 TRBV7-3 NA CASSLGLVSYNEQFF TGTGCCAGCAGCTTAGGACTAGTCTCCTACAATGAGCAGTTCTTC
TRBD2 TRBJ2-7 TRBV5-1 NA CASSLYGGSPYEQYF TGCGCCAGCAGCTTGTATGGCGGGAGTCCCTACGAGCAGTACTTC
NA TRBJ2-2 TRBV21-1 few CASSKDPEDTGELFF TGTGCCAGCAGCAAAGATCCGGAGGACACCGGGGAGCTGTTTTTT
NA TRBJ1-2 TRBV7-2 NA CASSSQGFDGYTF TGTGCCAGCAGCTCACAGGGTTTCGATGGCTACACCTTC
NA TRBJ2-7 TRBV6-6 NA CASSYSQGTYEQYF TGTGCCAGCAGTTACTCCCAGGGTACCTACGAGCAGTACTTC
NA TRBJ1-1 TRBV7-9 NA CASSLASQALHTEAFF TGTGCCAGCAGCTTAGCCTCGCAGGCCTTACACACTGAAGCTTTCTTT
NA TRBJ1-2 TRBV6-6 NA CASSDRGYGYTF TGTGCCAGCAGCGACCGAGGCTATGGCTACACCTTC
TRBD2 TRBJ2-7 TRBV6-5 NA CASWSKRESPPYF TGTGCCAGCTGGAGTAAGCGGGAGTCCCCCCCGTACTTC
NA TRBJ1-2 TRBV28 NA CASLDSNNYGYTF TGTGCCAGCCTGGACAGTAACAACTATGGCTACACCTTC
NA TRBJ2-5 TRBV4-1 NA CASSQDQGQETQYF TGCGCCAGCAGCCAAGATCAGGGGCAAGAGACCCAGTACTTC
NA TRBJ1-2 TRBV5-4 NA CASRGEVGMDYGYTF TGTGCCAGCAGGGGGGAGGTAGGGATGGACTATGGCTACACCTTC
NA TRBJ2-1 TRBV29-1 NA CSVTGNYNEQFF TGCAGCGTTACCGGGAACTACAATGAGCAGTTCTTC
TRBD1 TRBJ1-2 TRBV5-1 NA CASSLTGQGLNYGYTF TGCGCCAGCAGCTTGACCGGACAGGGTCTAAACTATGGCTACACCTTC
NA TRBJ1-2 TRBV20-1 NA CSAPDYGYTF TGCAGTGCTCCAGACTATGGCTACACCTTC
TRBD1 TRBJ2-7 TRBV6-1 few CASSARQGTYEQYF TGTGCCAGCAGTGCTCGACAGGGCACCTACGAGCAGTACTTC
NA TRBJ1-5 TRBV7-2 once CASSLGYRRSNQPQHF TGTGCCAGCAGCTTAGGATACAGGCGTTCCAATCAGCCCCAGCATTTT
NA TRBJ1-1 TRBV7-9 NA CASGGGGPLNTEAFF TGTGCCAGCGGAGGGGGAGGGCCCTTGAACACTGAAGCTTTCTTT
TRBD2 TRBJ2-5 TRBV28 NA CASSLRWGRAVGETQYF TGTGCCAGCAGTTTAAGGTGGGGGAGGGCCGTCGGAGAGACCCAGTACTTC
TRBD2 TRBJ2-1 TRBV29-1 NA CSVRWERGGGEQFF TGCAGCGTACGATGGGAGCGGGGGGGCGGTGAGCAGTTCTTC
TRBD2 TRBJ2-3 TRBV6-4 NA CASSKTSASTDTQYF TGTGCCAGCAGCAAGACTAGCGCTAGCACAGATACGCAGTATTTT